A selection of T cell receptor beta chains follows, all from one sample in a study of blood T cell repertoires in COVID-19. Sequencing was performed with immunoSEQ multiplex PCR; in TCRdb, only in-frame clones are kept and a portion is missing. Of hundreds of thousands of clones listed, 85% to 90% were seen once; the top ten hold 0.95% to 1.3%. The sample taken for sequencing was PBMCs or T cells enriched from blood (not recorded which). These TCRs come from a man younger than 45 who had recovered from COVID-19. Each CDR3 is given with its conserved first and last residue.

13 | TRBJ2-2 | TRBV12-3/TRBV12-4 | CASRPGGGGELFF
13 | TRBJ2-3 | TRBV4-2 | CASSQAGADTQYF
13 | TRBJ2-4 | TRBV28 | CASSGGQSHIQYF
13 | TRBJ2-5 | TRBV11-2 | CASKASRRQTQYF
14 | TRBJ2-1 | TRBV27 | CASTGTSGYNEQFF
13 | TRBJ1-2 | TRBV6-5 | CASTQGQGDGYTF
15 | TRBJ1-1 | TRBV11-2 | CASSEPGTPNTEAFF
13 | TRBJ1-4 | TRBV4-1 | CASTIPGSEKLFF
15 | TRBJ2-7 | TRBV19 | CASSIGTGGRSEQYF
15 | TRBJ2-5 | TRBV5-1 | CASSPNVGAQETQYF
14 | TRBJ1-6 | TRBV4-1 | CASSQEDRPGPLHF
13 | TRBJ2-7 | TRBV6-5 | CASSPTAGWEQYF
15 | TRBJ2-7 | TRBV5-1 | CASSPGTSVSYEQYF
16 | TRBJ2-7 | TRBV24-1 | CATGGQGSYFTYEQYF
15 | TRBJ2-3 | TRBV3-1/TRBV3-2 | CASSQDWRYTDTQYF